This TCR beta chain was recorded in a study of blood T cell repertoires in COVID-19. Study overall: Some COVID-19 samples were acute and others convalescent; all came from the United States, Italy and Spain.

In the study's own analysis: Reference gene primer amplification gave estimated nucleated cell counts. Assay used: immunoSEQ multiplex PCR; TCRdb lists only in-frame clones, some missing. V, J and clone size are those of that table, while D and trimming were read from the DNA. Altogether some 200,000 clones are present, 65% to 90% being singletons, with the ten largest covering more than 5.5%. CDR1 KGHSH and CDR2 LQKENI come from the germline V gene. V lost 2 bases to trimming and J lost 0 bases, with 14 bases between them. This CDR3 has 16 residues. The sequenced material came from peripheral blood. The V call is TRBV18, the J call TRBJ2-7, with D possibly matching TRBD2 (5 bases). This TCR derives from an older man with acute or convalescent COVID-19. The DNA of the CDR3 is TGTGCCAGCTCACCAAACCCCGGACTGGGCTCCTACGAGCAGTACTTC. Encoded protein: CASSPNPGLGSYEQYF.